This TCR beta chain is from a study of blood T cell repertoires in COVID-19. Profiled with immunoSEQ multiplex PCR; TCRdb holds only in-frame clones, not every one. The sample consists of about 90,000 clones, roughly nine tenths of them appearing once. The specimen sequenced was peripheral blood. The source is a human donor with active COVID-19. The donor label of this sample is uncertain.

The CDR3, as DNA: TGTGCCAGCAGGCTAGACGGGGTAACCAACACTGAAGCTTTCTTT. Translation: CASRLDGVTNTEAFF. The chain combines TRBV6-5 with TRBJ1-1; D gene ambiguous. This CDR3 is 15 amino acids long. Germline V CDR1 and CDR2: MNHEY, SVGAGI. The V end lost 6 bases, the J end lost 2 bases, and 16 bases lay between the germline ends.